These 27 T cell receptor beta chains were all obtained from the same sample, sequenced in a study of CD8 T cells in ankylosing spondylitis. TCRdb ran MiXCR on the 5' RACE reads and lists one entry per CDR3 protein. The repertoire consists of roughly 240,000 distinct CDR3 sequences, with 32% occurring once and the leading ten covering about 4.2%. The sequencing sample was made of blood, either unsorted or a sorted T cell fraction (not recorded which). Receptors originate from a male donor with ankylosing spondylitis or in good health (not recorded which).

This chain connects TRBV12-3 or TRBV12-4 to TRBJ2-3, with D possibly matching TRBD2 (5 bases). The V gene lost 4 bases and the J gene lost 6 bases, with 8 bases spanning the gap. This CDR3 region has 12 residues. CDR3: CASSSGLDTQYF. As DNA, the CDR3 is TGTGCCAGCAGTTCCGGACTGGATACGCAGTATTTT.

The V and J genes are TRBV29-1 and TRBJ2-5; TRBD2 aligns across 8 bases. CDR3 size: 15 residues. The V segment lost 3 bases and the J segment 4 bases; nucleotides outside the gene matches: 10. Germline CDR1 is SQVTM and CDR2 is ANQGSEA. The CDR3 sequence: CSVDTGGTRGETQYF. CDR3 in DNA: TGCAGCGTTGATACGGGGGGGACAAGAGGAGAGACCCAGTACTTC.

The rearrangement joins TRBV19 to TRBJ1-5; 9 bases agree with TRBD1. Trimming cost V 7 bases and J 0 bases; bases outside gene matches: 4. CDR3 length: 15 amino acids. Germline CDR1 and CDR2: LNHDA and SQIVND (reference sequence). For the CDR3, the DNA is TGTGCCAGTACGGGGGACAGGGTTAGCAATCAGCCCCAGCATTTT. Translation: CASTGDRVSNQPQHF.

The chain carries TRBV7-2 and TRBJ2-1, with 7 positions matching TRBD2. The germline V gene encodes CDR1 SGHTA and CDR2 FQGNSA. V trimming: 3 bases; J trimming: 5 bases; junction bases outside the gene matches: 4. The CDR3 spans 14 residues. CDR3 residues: CASSLSGVNNEQFF. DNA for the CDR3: TGTGCCAGCAGCTTGAGCGGGGTTAACAATGAGCAGTTCTTC.

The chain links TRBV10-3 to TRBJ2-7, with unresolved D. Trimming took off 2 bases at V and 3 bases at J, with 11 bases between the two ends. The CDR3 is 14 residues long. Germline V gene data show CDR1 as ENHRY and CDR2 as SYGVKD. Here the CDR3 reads CAISEPGAIYEQYF. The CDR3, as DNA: TGTGCCATCAGTGAGCCAGGAGCCATCTACGAGCAGTACTTC.

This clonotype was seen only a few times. CDR3 sequence: CASSLGLAADTQYF. CDR3 nucleotide sequence: TGCGCCAGCAGCTTAGGGCTAGCGGCAGATACGCAGTATTTT. This rearrangement joins TRBV5-1 to TRBJ2-3; 7 nucleotides align to TRBD2. In germline, CDR1 is SGHRS, CDR2 YFSETQ. The CDR3 spans 14 residues. Trimming cost V 2 bases and J 4 bases; bases outside gene matches: 4.

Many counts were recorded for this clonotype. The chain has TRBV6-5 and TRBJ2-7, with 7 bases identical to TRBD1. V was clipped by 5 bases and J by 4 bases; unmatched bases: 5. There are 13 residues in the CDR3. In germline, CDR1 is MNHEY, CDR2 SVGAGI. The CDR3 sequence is CASSHRGSYEQYF. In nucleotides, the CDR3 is TGTGCCAGCAGTCACAGGGGCTCGTACGAGCAGTACTTC.

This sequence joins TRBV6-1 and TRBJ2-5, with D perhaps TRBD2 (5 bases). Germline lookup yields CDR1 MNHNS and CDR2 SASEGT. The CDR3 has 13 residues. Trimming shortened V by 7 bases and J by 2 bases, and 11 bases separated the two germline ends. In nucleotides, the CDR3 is TGTGCCAGCATGGAAACGGGGCAAGAGACCCAGTACTTC. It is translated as CASMETGQETQYF.

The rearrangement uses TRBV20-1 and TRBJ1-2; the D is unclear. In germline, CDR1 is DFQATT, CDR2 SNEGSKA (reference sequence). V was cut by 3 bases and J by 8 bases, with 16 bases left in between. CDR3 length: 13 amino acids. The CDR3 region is CSASEQLVRGYTF. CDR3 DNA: TGCAGTGCTAGTGAGCAGTTGGTTCGGGGCTACACCTTC.

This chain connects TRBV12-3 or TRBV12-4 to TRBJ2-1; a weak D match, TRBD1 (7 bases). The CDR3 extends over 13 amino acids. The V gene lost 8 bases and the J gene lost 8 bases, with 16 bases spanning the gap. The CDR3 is CASRGTVGHEQFF. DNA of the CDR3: TGTGCCAGCCGCGGGACAGTAGGGCATGAGCAGTTCTTC.

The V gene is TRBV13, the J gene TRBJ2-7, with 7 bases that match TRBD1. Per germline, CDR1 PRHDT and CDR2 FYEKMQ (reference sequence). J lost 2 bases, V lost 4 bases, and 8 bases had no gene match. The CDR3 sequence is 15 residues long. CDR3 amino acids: CASSSPDRDPYEQYF. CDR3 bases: TGTGCCAGCAGCTCACCCGACAGGGACCCCTACGAGCAGTACTTC. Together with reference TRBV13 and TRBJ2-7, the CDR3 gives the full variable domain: AAGVIQSPRHLIKEKRETATLKCYPIPRHDTVYWYQQGPGQDPQFLISFYEKMQSDKGSIPDRFSAQQFSDYHSELNMSSLELGDSALYFCASSSPDRDPYEQYFGPGTRLTVT.

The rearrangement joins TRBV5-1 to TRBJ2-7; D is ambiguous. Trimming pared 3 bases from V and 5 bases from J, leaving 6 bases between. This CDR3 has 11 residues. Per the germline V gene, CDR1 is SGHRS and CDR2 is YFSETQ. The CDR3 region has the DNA TGCGCCAGCAGCTCCCTGGACGAGCAGTACTTC. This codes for CASSSLDEQYF.

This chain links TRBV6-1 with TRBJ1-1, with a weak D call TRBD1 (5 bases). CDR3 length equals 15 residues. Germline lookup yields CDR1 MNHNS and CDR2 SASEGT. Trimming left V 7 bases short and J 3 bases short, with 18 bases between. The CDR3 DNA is TGTGCCAGCACGGGCTTTGGGGCTGGGGACACTGAAGCTTTCTTT. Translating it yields CASTGFGAGDTEAFF.

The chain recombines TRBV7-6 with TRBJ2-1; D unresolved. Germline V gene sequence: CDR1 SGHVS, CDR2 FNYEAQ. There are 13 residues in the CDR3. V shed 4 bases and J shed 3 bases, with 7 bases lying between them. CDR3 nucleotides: TGTGCCAGCAGCTCCACCTACTACAATGAGCAGTTCTTC. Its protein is CASSSTYYNEQFF.

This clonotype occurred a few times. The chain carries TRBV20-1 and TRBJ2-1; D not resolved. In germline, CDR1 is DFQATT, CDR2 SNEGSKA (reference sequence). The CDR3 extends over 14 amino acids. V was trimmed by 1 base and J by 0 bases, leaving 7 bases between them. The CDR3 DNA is TGCAGTGCTAGAGTGCGGAGCTCCTACAATGAGCAGTTCTTC. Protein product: CSARVRSSYNEQFF.

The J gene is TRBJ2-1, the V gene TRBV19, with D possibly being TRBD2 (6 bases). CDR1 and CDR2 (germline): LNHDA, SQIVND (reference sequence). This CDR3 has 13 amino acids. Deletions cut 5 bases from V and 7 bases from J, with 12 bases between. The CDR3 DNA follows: TGTGCCAGTAGTGGAGGGACGGGGAATGAGCAGTTCTTC. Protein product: CASSGGTGNEQFF.

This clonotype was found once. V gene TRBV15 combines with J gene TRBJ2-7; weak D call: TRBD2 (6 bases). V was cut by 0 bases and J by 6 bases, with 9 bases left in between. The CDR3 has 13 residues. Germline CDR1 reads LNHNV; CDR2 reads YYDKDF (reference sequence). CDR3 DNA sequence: TGTGCCACCAGCAGAGATCAAGCGGGCGAGCAGTACTTC. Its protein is CATSRDQAGEQYF. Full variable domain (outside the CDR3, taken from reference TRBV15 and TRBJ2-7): DAMVIQNPRYQVTQFGKPVTLSCSQTLNHNVMYWYQQKSSQAPKLLFHYYDKDFNNEADTPDNFQSRRPNTSFCFLDIRSPGLGDTAMYLCATSRDQAGEQYFGPGTRLTVT.

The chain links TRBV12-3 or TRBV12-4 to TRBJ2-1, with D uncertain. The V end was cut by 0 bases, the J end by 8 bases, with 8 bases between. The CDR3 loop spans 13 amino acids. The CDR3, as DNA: TGTGCCAGCAGTTTAGCCTCGGACGATGAGCAGTTCTTC. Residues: CASSLASDDEQFF.

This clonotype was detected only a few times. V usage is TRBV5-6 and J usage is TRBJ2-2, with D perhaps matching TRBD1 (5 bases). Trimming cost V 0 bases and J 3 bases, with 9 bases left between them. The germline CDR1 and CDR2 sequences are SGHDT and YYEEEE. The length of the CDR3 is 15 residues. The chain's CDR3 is CASSLVRQYTGELFF. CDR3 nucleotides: TGTGCCAGCAGCTTGGTCAGACAGTACACCGGGGAGCTGTTTTTT.

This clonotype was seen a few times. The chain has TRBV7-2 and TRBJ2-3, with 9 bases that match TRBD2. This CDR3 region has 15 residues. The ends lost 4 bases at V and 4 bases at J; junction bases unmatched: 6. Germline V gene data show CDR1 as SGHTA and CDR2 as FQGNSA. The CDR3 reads CASSWGRTSADTQYF. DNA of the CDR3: TGTGCCAGCAGCTGGGGAAGGACTAGCGCAGATACGCAGTATTTT. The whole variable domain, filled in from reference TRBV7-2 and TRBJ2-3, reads GAGVSQSPSNKVTEKGKDVELRCDPISGHTALYWYRQSLGQGLEFLIYFQGNSAPDKSGLPSDRFSAERTGGSVSTLTIQRTQQEDSAVYLCASSWGRTSADTQYFGPGTRLTVL.

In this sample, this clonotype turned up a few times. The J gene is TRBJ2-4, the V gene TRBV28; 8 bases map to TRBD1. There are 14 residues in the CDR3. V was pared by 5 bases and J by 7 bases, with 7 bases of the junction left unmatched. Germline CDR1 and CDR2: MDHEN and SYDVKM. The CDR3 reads CASSLRQGWNIQYF. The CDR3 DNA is TGTGCCAGCAGTCTCCGACAGGGGTGGAACATTCAGTACTTC.

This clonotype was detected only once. CDR3 loop: CSGASGTGEETQYF. CDR3 nucleotides: TGCAGCGGCGCATCGGGGACAGGGGAAGAGACCCAGTACTTC. The chain links TRBV29-1 to TRBJ2-5; 10 bases match TRBD1. V lost 7 bases and J lost 3; bases outside the gene matches: 8. CDR1 and CDR2 from the germline V gene are SQVTM and ANQGSEA. CDR3 length: 14 amino acids.

CDR3: CASSWGSRGQAEAFF. The CDR3 coding sequence is TGTGCCAGCAGTTGGGGCTCCCGGGGACAGGCTGAAGCTTTCTTT. The V gene is TRBV6-5, the J gene TRBJ1-1; 8 bases map to TRBD1. The CDR3 extends over 15 amino acids. The V gene's germline CDR1 is MNHEY and CDR2 SVGAGI. J was trimmed by 6 bases and V by 4 bases; bases with no gene match: 10.

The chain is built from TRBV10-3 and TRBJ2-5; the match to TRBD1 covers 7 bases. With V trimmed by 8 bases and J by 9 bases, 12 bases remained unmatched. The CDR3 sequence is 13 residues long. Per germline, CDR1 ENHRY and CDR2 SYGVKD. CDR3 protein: CAISGGGDRAQYF. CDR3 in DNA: TGTGCCATCTCAGGGGGTGGAGATCGGGCCCAGTACTTC.

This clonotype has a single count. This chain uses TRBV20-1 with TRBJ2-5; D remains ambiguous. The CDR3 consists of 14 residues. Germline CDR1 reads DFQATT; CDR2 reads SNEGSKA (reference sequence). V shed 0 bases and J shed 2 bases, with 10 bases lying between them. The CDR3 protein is CSARDMAAQETQYF. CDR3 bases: TGCAGTGCTAGAGATATGGCGGCACAAGAGACCCAGTACTTC.

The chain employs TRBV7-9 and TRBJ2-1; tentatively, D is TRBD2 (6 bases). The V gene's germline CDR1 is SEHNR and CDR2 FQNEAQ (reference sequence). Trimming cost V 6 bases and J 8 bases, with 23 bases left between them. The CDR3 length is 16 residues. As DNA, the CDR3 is TGTGCCAGCAGATGGCCCACCGCGGGGTACCCCGATGAGCAGTTCTTC. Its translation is CASRWPTAGYPDEQFF.

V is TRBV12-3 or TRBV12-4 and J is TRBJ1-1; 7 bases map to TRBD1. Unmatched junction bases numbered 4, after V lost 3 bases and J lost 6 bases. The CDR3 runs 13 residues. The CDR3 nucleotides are TGTGCCAGCAGTTTGGACAGGCGCGCTGAAGCTTTCTTT. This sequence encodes CASSLDRRAEAFF.